The 26 T cell receptor beta chains listed next were all sequenced from one sample in a study of identical twins. TCRdb re-analysed the 5' RACE reads in MiXCR, keeping a single row per CDR3 protein. The sample yields approximately 670,000 distinct CDR3 sequences, over 5% seen once. Specimen: naive T cells sorted from blood. The receptors originated from a man aged 18 to 29 in good health.

This clonotype was recorded many times. This chain joins TRBV6-2 or TRBV6-3 and TRBJ2-7; D remains ambiguous. Germline V gene data show CDR1 as MNHEY and CDR2 as SVGEGT. V lost 6 bases, J lost 3 bases, and 12 bases lay in between. The CDR3 extends over 13 amino acids. CDR3 coding DNA: TGTGCCAGCAGCCCCGGAATGGGCTACGAGCAGTACGTC. This translates into CASSPGMGYEQYV.

This clonotype was seen ten or more times. This chain uses TRBV20-1 with TRBJ2-7; D unresolved. Trimming stripped 3 bases from V and 3 bases from J, with 15 bases between. This CDR3 is 14 amino acids long. Per the germline V gene, CDR1 is DFQATT and CDR2 is SNEGSKA (reference sequence). In DNA form, the CDR3 reads TGCAGTGCTAGCGGTACCCTGGCGGACTACGAGCAGTACTTC. Translation gives CSASGTLADYEQYF.

This clonotype was observed many times. J is TRBJ2-1 and V is TRBV5-1; D unresolved. The CDR3 runs to 14 residues. The ends were cut back, 4 bases at V and 7 bases at J, with 15 bases in the middle. Germline values: CDR1 SGHRS, CDR2 YFSETQ. The CDR3 nucleotides are TGCGCCAGCAGCACCACGGTCGGGCGTAATGAGCAGTTCTTC. Its protein product is CASSTTVGRNEQFF.

There are many counts of this clonotype. CDR3 nucleotides: TGTGCCAGCAGCCCGAACAACTTATTAGAAGCTTTCTTT. This translates into CASSPNNLLEAFF. The gene calls are TRBV28 and TRBJ1-1; D is ambiguous. The germline gives CDR1 MDHEN, CDR2 SYDVKM. V was shortened by 6 bases and J by 8 bases, with 16 bases between the two germline ends. This CDR3 spans 13 amino acids.

The rearrangement uses TRBV7-2 and TRBJ2-1, with 7 bases lining up with TRBD2. Per the germline V gene, CDR1 is SGHTA and CDR2 is FQGNSA. The CDR3 has 16 amino acids. V was clipped by 1 base and J by 2 bases; unmatched bases: 5. The chain's CDR3 is CASSLERDLAYNEQFF. In nucleotides, the CDR3 is TGTGCCAGCAGCTTAGAGCGGGACTTGGCCTACAATGAGCAGTTCTTC.

This clonotype has a count of ten or more. The J gene is TRBJ2-2, the V gene TRBV21-1; the table's D call, TRBD2, was not checked against the DNA. TRBV21-1 is annotated as a pseudogene. The CDR3 has 19 residues. CDR3 loop: CASSKTGTSGKSNTGELFF. As DNA, the CDR3 is TGTGCCAGCAGCAAAACCGGGACTAGCGGGAAGTCGAACACCGGGGAGCTGTTTTTT.

This clonotype came up a few times. CDR3 sequence (DNA): TGTGCCAGCAGCCATTCAGGGGACACCGGGGAGCTGTTTTTT. Its translation: CASSHSGDTGELFF. This sequence joins TRBV3-1 and TRBJ2-2; D is perhaps TRBD1 (6 bases). V was shortened by 3 bases and J by 3 bases, with 8 bases between the two germline ends. The CDR3 consists of 14 residues. The germline CDR1 and CDR2 sequences are LGHDT and YNNKEL (reference sequence).

In this sample, this clonotype turned up many times. The chain has TRBV5-1 and TRBJ2-1, with 12 positions matching TRBD2. There are 16 residues in the CDR3. V lost 7 bases and J lost 1; bases outside the gene matches: 6. Germline V CDR1 and CDR2: SGHRS, YFSETQ. The DNA of the CDR3 is TGCGCCAGCTCTGCGCTAGCGGGAGGGTCCTACAATGAGCAGTTCTTC. This sequence encodes CASSALAGGSYNEQFF.

This clonotype was counted ten times or more. This rearrangement joins TRBV6-5 to TRBJ2-2; 8 bases fit TRBD2. The V gene end was trimmed by 2 bases and the J gene end by 5 bases; junction bases not matched to a gene: 4. This CDR3 is built from 15 residues. Germline CDR1 MNHEY, CDR2 SVGAGI. The CDR3, as DNA: TGTGCCAGCAGTTACGAACTAGCGGAAACCGGGGAGCTGTTTTTT. Its translation: CASSYELAETGELFF.

In its sample, this clonotype was seen a few times. The genes are TRBV18 and TRBJ2-1, with a tentative D call TRBD1 (6 bases). Germline CDR1 KGHSH, CDR2 LQKENI. The V gene lost 5 bases and the J gene lost 4 bases, with 12 bases spanning the gap. This CDR3 has 14 amino acids. CDR3: CASSVVQGYNEQFF. CDR3 nucleotide sequence: TGTGCCAGCTCAGTCGTGCAGGGGTACAATGAGCAGTTCTTC.

The DNA of the CDR3 is TGTGCCAGCAGTTACCCCTTGCTAGCGGGAAGCACAGATACGCAGTATTTT. It translates to CASSYPLLAGSTDTQYF. The chain carries TRBV6-2 or TRBV6-3 and TRBJ2-3, with 9 bases matching TRBD2. Germline V gives CDR1 MNHEY, CDR2 SVGEGT. The CDR3 contains 17 residues. Losses at the gene ends were 2 bases for V and 0 bases for J; bases not matched to a gene: 6.

Ten or more counts support this clonotype. The J gene is TRBJ2-1, the V gene TRBV27; 8 positions match TRBD2. CDR3 size: 13 residues. V gave up 6 bases and J gave up 14 bases; unmatched junction bases: 12. CDR1 is MNHEY and CDR2 is SMNVEV in the germline V gene (reference sequence). In nucleotides, the CDR3 is TGTGCCAGCAGGGCGTCCCAGCGGGGGAAGGAGTTCTTC. It translates to CASRASQRGKEFF.

This clonotype has ten or more counts. This chain joins TRBV27 and TRBJ2-7; no clear D. The V gene's germline CDR1 is MNHEY and CDR2 SMNVEV (reference sequence). V shed 4 bases and J shed 3 bases, with 10 bases lying between them. The CDR3 has 13 residues. CDR3 sequence reads: CASSSFDNYEQYF. Here the CDR3 DNA reads TGTGCCAGCAGTTCCTTCGATAACTACGAGCAGTACTTC.

This clonotype came up many times. The chain recombines TRBV24-1 with TRBJ2-1; no clear D gene. CDR1 is KGHDR, CDR2 SFDVKD, per germline. The CDR3 sequence is 15 residues long. V lost 5 bases and J lost 0, with 10 bases in between. DNA for the CDR3: TGTGCCACCAGTGCCGGTGTGGGCTCCTACAATGAGCAGTTCTTC. The encoded protein is CATSAGVGSYNEQFF.

The chain recombines TRBV6-2 or TRBV6-3 with TRBJ2-1; 11 nucleotides match TRBD2. The CDR3 has 17 residues. The germline gives CDR1 MNHEY, CDR2 SVGEGT. The trim removed 5 bases at V and 8 bases at J, leaving 14 bases unmatched. CDR3 sequence (DNA): TGTGCCAGCAGTCTTGTTCGGCGTCTAGCGGGAGGACATGAGCAGTTCTTC. Translating gives CASSLVRRLAGGHEQFF.

This clonotype was seen a handful of times. The chain links TRBV6-5 to TRBJ2-5; the match to TRBD1 covers 10 bases. Germline assignment: CDR1 MNHEY and CDR2 SVGAGI. CDR3 length equals 16 residues. V shed 2 bases and J 1 base; nucleotides not matched to a gene: 4. The CDR3 nucleotides are TGTGCCAGCAGTTACGGGACAGGGGCCGCCCAAGAGACCCAGTACTTC. Protein: CASSYGTGAAQETQYF.

This clonotype was seen many times. The genes are TRBV24-1 and TRBJ1-2, with D perhaps TRBD1 (5 bases). The V and J ends lost 9 bases and 4 bases respectively, with 8 bases between them. Germline V lookup: CDR1 KGHDR, CDR2 SFDVKD. The CDR3 is made up of 11 amino acids. The CDR3 DNA is TGTGCCACCGCCGACAGCTATGGCTACACCTTC. It specifies CATADSYGYTF.

The CDR3 is CASSQYPNYGYTF. CDR3 bases: TGCGCCAGCAGCCAATATCCGAACTATGGCTACACCTTC. This chain connects TRBV4-3 to TRBJ1-2, with no clear D. The V end was cut by 2 bases, the J end by 2 bases, with 6 bases between. Germline CDR1 is LGHNA and CDR2 is YSLEER. This CDR3 comprises 13 residues.

This chain uses TRBV28 with TRBJ1-1; 7 bases fit TRBD1. The CDR3 loop spans 14 amino acids. CDR1 and CDR2 (germline): MDHEN, SYDVKM. Trimming at V came to 1 base and at J to 8 bases, leaving 7 bases not matched to a gene. CDR3 residues: CASSLYTRGAEAFF. DNA of the CDR3: TGTGCCAGCAGTTTATACACCAGGGGGGCAGAAGCTTTCTTT.

This chain joins TRBV4-2 and TRBJ2-2, with 8 bases matching TRBD2. CDR1 is LGHNA, CDR2 YNFKEQ, per germline. The V gene end was trimmed by 1 base and the J gene end by 2 bases; junction bases not matched to a gene: 6. The CDR3 consists of 17 residues. The CDR3 DNA reads TGTGCCAGCAGCCAAGGGGGACTAGGAACCAACACCGGGGAGCTGTTTTTT. The encoded protein is CASSQGGLGTNTGELFF.

J is TRBJ2-6 and V is TRBV12-3 or TRBV12-4, with TRBD2 matching 10 bases. The CDR3 has 16 residues. The V gene end was trimmed by 5 bases and the J gene end by 3 bases; junction bases not matched to a gene: 4. The CDR3 nucleotides are TGTGCCAGCAGTGCTAGCGGGAGCCTTGGGGCCAACGTCCTGACTTTC. It encodes CASSASGSLGANVLTF.

This clonotype has a count of ten or more. The chain links TRBV7-9 to TRBJ2-6; 11 bases agree with TRBD1. Germline assignment: CDR1 SEHNR and CDR2 FQNEAQ (reference sequence). The CDR3 sequence is 16 residues long. CDR3 region: CAWTGQGDSGANVLTF. CDR3 sequence (DNA): TGTGCATGGACGGGACAGGGGGACTCTGGGGCCAACGTCCTGACTTTC.

This clonotype was counted a few times. The chain joins TRBV6-1 to TRBJ2-5, with 7 bases aligning to TRBD2. Germline CDR1 reads MNHNS; CDR2 reads SASEGT. There are 14 residues in the CDR3. With V trimmed by 4 bases and J by 0 bases, 2 bases remained unmatched. The DNA of the CDR3 is TGTGCCAGCAGTGGGGAGGGGTACCAAGAGACCCAGTACTTC. Translated: CASSGEGYQETQYF.

Many counts were recorded for this clonotype. The chain joins TRBV12-3 or TRBV12-4 to TRBJ2-2, with TRBD2 matching over 10 bases. Germline trimming cut 5 bases from V and 2 bases from J; bases unmatched to any gene: 5. This CDR3 contains 16 residues. For the CDR3, the DNA is TGTGCCAGCAGTCTCACTAGCGGGGTAAACACCGGGGAGCTGTTTTTT. Amino acids: CASSLTSGVNTGELFF.

The CDR3 DNA reads TGTGCCAGCAGTCTCTCGGACAGGGGGCCATGGGAGACCCAGTACTTC. Translated, it gives CASSLSDRGPWETQYF. The V call is TRBV12-3 or TRBV12-4, the J call TRBJ2-5, with TRBD1 matching over 11 bases. The length of the CDR3 is 16 residues. Trimming at V came to 5 bases and at J to 5 bases, leaving 10 bases not matched to a gene.

This clonotype was detected ten times or more. J is TRBJ2-2 and V is TRBV3-1; 9 positions agree with TRBD1. The CDR3 is 15 residues long. Trimming at V came to 1 base and at J to 8 bases, leaving 5 bases not matched to a gene. The germline V gene has CDR1 LGHDT and CDR2 YNNKEL (reference sequence). The CDR3 reads CASSQAGQGSGELFF. The DNA for the CDR3 is TGTGCCAGCAGCCAAGCCGGACAGGGGTCAGGGGAGCTGTTTTTT.